Following are 25 T cell receptor beta chains from one sample sequenced in a study of OX40 agonist ivuxolimab in advanced cancers. TCRdb's table, derived via immunoSEQ multiplex PCR, lists solely in-frame clones and lacks some. The sample lists about 9,800 clones; roughly 90% were seen once. This specimen consisted of CD4+ or CD8+ T cells sorted from blood, obtained in a trial of the OX40 agonist ivuxolimab. These receptors were collected from an adult with an advanced solid tumor such as melanoma, head and neck, liver or kidney cancer.

The sample holds one count of this clone. The rearrangement links TRBV10-3 to TRBJ2-7; 13 bases map to TRBD2. The CDR3 spans 13 residues. Germline V gene sequence: CDR1 ENHRY, CDR2 SYGVKD. The ends lost 6 bases at V and 5 bases at J; junction bases unmatched: 1. The CDR3 protein is CAISGTSGNEQYF. Written as DNA, the CDR3 is TGTGCCATCAGCGGGACTAGCGGGAACGAGCAGTACTTC.

The sample holds a few counts of this clone. The chain couples TRBV6-5 to TRBJ2-7, with a possible D match to TRBD1 (6 bases). Between the trimmed V and J ends, which lost 6 bases and 1 base, there was a span of 13 bases. Germline CDR1 and CDR2: MNHEY and SVGAGI. The CDR3 covers 14 residues. In nucleotides, the CDR3 is TGTGCCAGCAGAGACTGGACAGTATCCTACGAGCAGTACTTC. Its protein product is CASRDWTVSYEQYF.

J is TRBJ2-1 and V is TRBV11-2; 11 bases fit TRBD2. This CDR3 is 15 amino acids long. Trimming removed 3 bases from V and 4 bases from J; junction bases left unmatched: 2. Looked up from germline, CDR1 is SGHAT and CDR2 is FQNNGV. In DNA form, the CDR3 reads TGTGCCAGCAGCTTCGGGACTAGCGGTTACAATGAGCAGTTCTTC. Amino acids: CASSFGTSGYNEQFF.

The V gene is TRBV19, the J gene TRBJ2-1; 13 nucleotides match TRBD2. The germline gives CDR1 LNHDA, CDR2 SQIVND (reference sequence). The CDR3 extends over 18 amino acids. J gave up 0 bases and V 5 bases, and 7 bases lay outside the gene matches. The CDR3 reads CASSPGLAGRSSYNEQFF. The CDR3 coding sequence is TGTGCCAGTAGTCCGGGACTAGCGGGACGGAGCTCCTACAATGAGCAGTTCTTC.

This clone was counted once. The chain combines TRBV5-6 with TRBJ1-1, with D perhaps TRBD1 (6 bases). From germline, CDR1 is SGHDT and CDR2 YYEEEE. Trimming took 0 bases from V and 5 from J, leaving 11 bases between them. The length of the CDR3 is 14 residues. CDR3 nucleotide sequence: TGTGCCAGCAGCTTGGGGGGGCTGGGGACTGAAGCTTTCTTT. Translated: CASSLGGLGTEAFF. The variable domain in full, completed from reference TRBV5-6 and TRBJ1-1, reads DAGVTQSPTHLIKTRGQQVTLRCSPKSGHDTVSWYQQALGQGPQFIFQYYEEEERQRGNFPDRFSGHQFPNYSSELNVNALLLGDSALYLCASSLGGLGTEAFFGQGTRLTVV.

The genes are TRBV9 and TRBJ2-3; no reliable D call. There are 14 residues in the CDR3. Germline lookup yields CDR1 SGDLS and CDR2 YYNGEE. The V gene lost 3 bases and the J gene lost 3 bases, with 11 bases spanning the gap. DNA of the CDR3: TGTGCCAGCAGCGCCTTAATAACGACAGATACGCAGTATTTT. It yields the protein CASSALITTDTQYF.

The chain uses TRBV5-8 and TRBJ2-5, with 9 bases identical to TRBD1. There are 16 residues in the CDR3. Germline V gives CDR1 SGHTS, CDR2 YDEGEE. Trimming removed 1 base from V and 5 bases from J; junction bases left unmatched: 9. CDR3 sequence reads: CASSLNLQGAGETQYF. CDR3 DNA: TGTGCCAGCAGCTTGAACCTACAGGGGGCTGGGGAGACCCAGTACTTC.

The CDR3 DNA is TGCGCCAGCAGCTTGGCCGGCAGCCTCTACGAGCAGTACTTC. Translated: CASSLAGSLYEQYF. The chain is built from TRBV5-1 and TRBJ2-7; no definite D call. CDR3 size: 14 residues. Trimming took 0 bases from V and 3 from J, leaving 10 bases between them. CDR1 is SGHRS, CDR2 YFSETQ, per germline.

The chain recombines TRBV7-6 with TRBJ1-4; D is perhaps TRBD1 (6 bases). V lost 6 bases and J lost 8, with 19 bases in between. Germline CDR1 SGHVS, CDR2 FNYEAQ. The CDR3 is 15 residues long. CDR3 nucleotides: TGTGCCAGCAGTCGAGGGGTGGGGGCAAGAGAAAAACTGTTTTTT. Amino acid sequence: CASSRGVGAREKLFF.

V and J are TRBV7-3 and TRBJ2-5, with a tentative D call TRBD1 (6 bases). This CDR3 is built from 13 residues. V shed 5 bases and J shed 0 bases, with 7 bases lying between them. Germline lookup yields CDR1 SGHTA and CDR2 FQGTGA. CDR3 sequence (DNA): TGTGCCAGCAGCCGGGACAACCAAGAGACCCAGTACTTC. This encodes CASSRDNQETQYF.

The sample holds one count of this clone. The rearrangement joins TRBV18 to TRBJ2-7; 7 nucleotides line up with TRBD1. The CDR3 contains 13 residues. Losses at the gene ends were 5 bases for V and 7 bases for J; bases not matched to a gene: 8. Germline lookup yields CDR1 KGHSH and CDR2 LQKENI. CDR3 residues: CASSSDRVGEQYF. DNA for the CDR3: TGTGCCAGCTCATCCGACAGGGTTGGGGAGCAGTACTTC.

This sequence joins TRBV5-1 and TRBJ1-5, with 8 positions matching TRBD1. The CDR3 has 13 residues. Germline V gene sequence: CDR1 SGHRS, CDR2 YFSETQ. V dropped 2 bases and J dropped 7; count of bases not matched to a gene: 2. The CDR3 DNA sequence: TGCGCCAGCAGCTTTGGACAGGGCCAGCCCCAGCATTTT. Protein sequence: CASSFGQGQPQHF.

This chain links TRBV29-1 with TRBJ2-3, with TRBD1 as a possible D gene (6 bases). The CDR3 consists of 11 residues. Between the trimmed V and J ends, which lost 7 bases and 8 bases, there was a span of 13 bases. CDR1 and CDR2 (germline): SQVTM, ANQGSEA. CDR3 loop: CSGTLRGTQYF. DNA of the CDR3: TGCAGCGGGACCCTCAGGGGTACGCAGTATTTT.

This clone was observed once. The chain has TRBV5-6 and TRBJ2-1, with TRBD2 matching over 8 bases. This CDR3 has 12 residues. The V and J ends lost 8 bases and 8 bases, in that order; junction bases with no gene match: 6. Germline V gene sequence: CDR1 SGHDT, CDR2 YYEEEE. CDR3 region: CASISGNDEQFF. CDR3 bases: TGTGCCAGTATTAGCGGGAACGATGAGCAGTTCTTC.

This clone is a singleton in its sample. This sequence joins TRBV5-4 and TRBJ1-1; no reliable D call. CDR3 length: 13 residues. The germline gives CDR1 SGHNT, CDR2 YYREEE (reference sequence). The germline V and J ends were trimmed by 2 bases and 0 bases, with 5 bases remaining between them. The CDR3 sequence: CASSLTMNTEAFF. The CDR3, as DNA: TGTGCCAGCAGCTTAACCATGAACACTGAAGCTTTCTTT.

V gene TRBV6-6 combines with J gene TRBJ1-1, with TRBD1 matching over 8 bases. CDR1 and CDR2 (germline): MNHNY, SVGAGI (reference sequence). The CDR3 runs to 14 residues. J was trimmed by 3 bases and V by 5 bases; bases with no gene match: 5. CDR3 sequence: CASSKDRADTEAFF. CDR3 DNA sequence: TGTGCCAGCAGTAAGGACAGGGCCGACACTGAAGCTTTCTTT.

This clone was recorded a few times. V gene TRBV30 combines with J gene TRBJ1-5, with D unclear. The CDR3 consists of 13 residues. V was pared by 0 bases and J by 8 bases, with 11 bases between. Germline V gene sequence: CDR1 GTSNPN, CDR2 SVGIG (reference sequence). CDR3 DNA sequence: TGTGCCTGGAGTGTAAGTAAGGGAAAGCCCCAGCATTTT. It translates to CAWSVSKGKPQHF.

The chain combines TRBV6-6 with TRBJ1-1; D might be TRBD1 (5 bases). The CDR3 covers 12 residues. Trimming removed 2 bases at V and 5 bases at J, with 6 bases between. In germline, CDR1 is MNHNY, CDR2 SVGAGI (reference sequence). In DNA, the CDR3 is TGTGCCAGCAGTTACGGGGGAACTGAAGCTTTCTTT. Protein sequence: CASSYGGTEAFF.

This clone appeared once. The chain joins TRBV5-5 to TRBJ1-1; 7 bases match TRBD1. The germline V gene encodes CDR1 SGHKS and CDR2 YYEKEE (reference sequence). The CDR3 spans 13 residues. Trimming removed 2 bases from V and 4 bases from J; junction bases left unmatched: 2. As DNA, the CDR3 is TGTGCCAGCAGCTTCAGACAGGGCACTGAAGCTTTCTTT. It yields the protein CASSFRQGTEAFF.

V gene TRBV4-1 combines with J gene TRBJ2-1; possibly TRBD2 for D (6 bases). This CDR3 is built from 16 residues. V shed 1 base and J shed 6 bases, with 16 bases lying between them. CDR1 MGHRA and CDR2 YSYEKL come from the germline V gene. DNA of the CDR3: TGCGCCAGCAGCCAAGTCGGGGGAAATTTGGGCAATGAGCAGTTCTTC. This sequence encodes CASSQVGGNLGNEQFF.

The rearrangement joins TRBV11-2 to TRBJ1-1; D unclear. The germline gives CDR1 SGHAT, CDR2 FQNNGV. Between the trimmed V and J ends, which lost 4 bases and 1 base, there was a span of 16 bases. The CDR3 totals 16 residues. CDR3 DNA: TGTGCCAGCAGCTCCAAAGTCAGGTTGGCGAACACTGAAGCTTTCTTT. It encodes CASSSKVRLANTEAFF. Complete variable domain (other parts from reference TRBV11-2 and TRBJ1-1): EAGVAQSPRYKIIEKRQSVAFWCNPISGHATLYWYQQILGQGPKLLIQFQNNGVVDDSQLPKDRFSAERLKGVDSTLKIQPAKLEDSAVYLCASSSKVRLANTEAFFGQGTRLTVV.

This clone was observed once. The rearrangement joins TRBV30 to TRBJ2-6, with 7 nucleotides matching TRBD1. The CDR3 length is 15 residues. J was trimmed by 0 bases and V by 2 bases; bases with no gene match: 1. CDR1 GTSNPN and CDR2 SVGIG come from the germline V gene (reference sequence). This CDR3 reads CAWSPGGSGANVLTF. CDR3 nucleotides: TGTGCCTGGAGTCCAGGGGGCTCTGGGGCCAACGTCCTGACTTTC.

The CDR3 loop is CASSVDQGRSGELFF. In DNA, the CDR3 is TGTGCCAGCAGCGTAGATCAGGGAAGGAGCGGGGAGCTGTTTTTT. The chain employs TRBV9 and TRBJ2-2; D possibly corresponds to TRBD1 (5 bases). This CDR3 contains 15 residues. The germline gives CDR1 SGDLS, CDR2 YYNGEE. The V end was cut by 0 bases, the J end by 7 bases, with 13 bases between.

This clone showed up just once. The chain couples TRBV10-3 to TRBJ2-1; 7 nucleotides agree with TRBD1. V lost 7 bases and J lost 0; bases outside the gene matches: 3. Germline CDR1 reads ENHRY; CDR2 reads SYGVKD. The CDR3 is made up of 14 amino acids. In nucleotides, the CDR3 is TGTGCCATCACTAGGGACAGCTCCTACAATGAGCAGTTCTTC. It specifies CAITRDSSYNEQFF.

The rearrangement joins TRBV5-1 to TRBJ2-7; 10 bases line up with TRBD2. The germline V gene has CDR1 SGHRS and CDR2 YFSETQ. J was trimmed by 5 bases and V by 4 bases; bases with no gene match: 21. This CDR3 has 19 amino acids. CDR3 DNA: TGCGCCAGCAGCCCTCGGAGGAGTCCTAGCGGGAGTGAAATCCACGAGCAGTACTTC. As protein: CASSPRRSPSGSEIHEQYF.